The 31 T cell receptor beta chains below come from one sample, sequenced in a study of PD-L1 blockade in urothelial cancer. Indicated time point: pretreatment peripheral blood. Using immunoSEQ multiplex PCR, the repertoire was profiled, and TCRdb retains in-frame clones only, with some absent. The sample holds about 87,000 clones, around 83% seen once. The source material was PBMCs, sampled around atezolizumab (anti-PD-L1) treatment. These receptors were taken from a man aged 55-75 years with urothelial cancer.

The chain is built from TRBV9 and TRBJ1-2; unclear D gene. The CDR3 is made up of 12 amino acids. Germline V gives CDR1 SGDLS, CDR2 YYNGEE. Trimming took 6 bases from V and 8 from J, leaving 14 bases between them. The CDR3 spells CASKLRLGGYTF. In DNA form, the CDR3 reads TGTGCCAGCAAGCTCAGGTTAGGAGGCTACACCTTC.

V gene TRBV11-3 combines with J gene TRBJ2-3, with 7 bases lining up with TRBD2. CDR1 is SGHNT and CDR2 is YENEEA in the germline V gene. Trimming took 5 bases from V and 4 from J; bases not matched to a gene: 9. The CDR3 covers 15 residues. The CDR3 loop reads CASSHPGGVADTQYF. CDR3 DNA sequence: TGTGCCAGCAGCCACCCTGGGGGGGTAGCAGATACGCAGTATTTT.

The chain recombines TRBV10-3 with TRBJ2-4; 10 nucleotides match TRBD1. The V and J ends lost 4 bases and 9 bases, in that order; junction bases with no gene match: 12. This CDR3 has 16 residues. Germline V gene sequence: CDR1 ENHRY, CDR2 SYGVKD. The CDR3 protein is CAISAQGGQGRFIQYF. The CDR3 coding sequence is TGTGCCATCAGTGCCCAGGGGGGACAGGGGAGATTCATTCAGTACTTC.

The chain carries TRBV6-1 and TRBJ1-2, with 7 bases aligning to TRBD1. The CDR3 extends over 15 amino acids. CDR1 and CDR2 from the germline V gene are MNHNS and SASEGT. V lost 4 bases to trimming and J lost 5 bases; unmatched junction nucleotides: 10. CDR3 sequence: CASSGGQVFSYGYTF. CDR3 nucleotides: TGTGCCAGCAGTGGTGGACAGGTTTTTTCTTATGGCTACACCTTC.

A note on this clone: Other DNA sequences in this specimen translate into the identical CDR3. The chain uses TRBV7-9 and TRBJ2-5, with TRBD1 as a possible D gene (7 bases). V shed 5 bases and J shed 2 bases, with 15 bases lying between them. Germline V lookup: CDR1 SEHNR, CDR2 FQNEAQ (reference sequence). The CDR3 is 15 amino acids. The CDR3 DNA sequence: TGTGCCAGCAGCCTATTGACAGGGACTCAAGAGACCCAGTACTTC. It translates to CASSLLTGTQETQYF.

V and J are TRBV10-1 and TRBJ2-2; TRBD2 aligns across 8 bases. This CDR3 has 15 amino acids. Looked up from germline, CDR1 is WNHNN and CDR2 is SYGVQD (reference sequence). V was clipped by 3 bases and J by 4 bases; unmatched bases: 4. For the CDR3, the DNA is TGCGCCAGCAGTGACACCGGGACTAGCACCGGGGAGCTGTTTTTT. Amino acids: CASSDTGTSTGELFF.

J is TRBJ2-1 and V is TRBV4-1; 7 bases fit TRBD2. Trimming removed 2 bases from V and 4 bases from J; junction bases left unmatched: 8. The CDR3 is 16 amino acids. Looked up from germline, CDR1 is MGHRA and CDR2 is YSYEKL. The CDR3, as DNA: TGCGCCAGCAGCCAATCCGCGGGAGTTCGGTACAATGAGCAGTTCTTC. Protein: CASSQSAGVRYNEQFF.

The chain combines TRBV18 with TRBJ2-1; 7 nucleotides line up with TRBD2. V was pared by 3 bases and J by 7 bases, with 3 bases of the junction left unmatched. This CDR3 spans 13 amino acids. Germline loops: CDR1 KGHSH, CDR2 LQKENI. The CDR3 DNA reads TGTGCCAGCTCACCCCGGGGGGTGAATGAGCAGTTCTTC. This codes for CASSPRGVNEQFF.

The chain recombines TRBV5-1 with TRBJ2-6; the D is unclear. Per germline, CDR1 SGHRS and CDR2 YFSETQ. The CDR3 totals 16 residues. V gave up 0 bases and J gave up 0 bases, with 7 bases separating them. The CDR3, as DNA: TGCGCCAGCAGCTTGGATGTAAACTCTGGGGCCAACGTCCTGACTTTC. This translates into CASSLDVNSGANVLTF. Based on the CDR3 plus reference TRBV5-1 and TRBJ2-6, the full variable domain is KAGVTQTPRYLIKTRGQQVTLSCSPISGHRSVSWYQQTPGQGLQFLFEYFSETQRNKGNFPGRFSGRQFSNSRSEMNVSTLELGDSALYLCASSLDVNSGANVLTFGAGSRLTVL.

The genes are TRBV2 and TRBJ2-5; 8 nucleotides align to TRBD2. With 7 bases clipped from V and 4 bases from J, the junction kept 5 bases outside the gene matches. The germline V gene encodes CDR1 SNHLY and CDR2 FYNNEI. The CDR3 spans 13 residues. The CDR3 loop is CASKAGVGETQYF. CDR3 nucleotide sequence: TGTGCCAGCAAAGCGGGAGTCGGAGAGACCCAGTACTTC. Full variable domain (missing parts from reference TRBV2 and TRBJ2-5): EPEVTQTPSHQVTQMGQEVILRCVPISNHLYFYWYRQILGQKVEFLVSFYNNEISEKSEIFDDQFSVERPDGSNFTLKIRSTKLEDSAMYFCASKAGVGETQYFGPGTRLLVL.

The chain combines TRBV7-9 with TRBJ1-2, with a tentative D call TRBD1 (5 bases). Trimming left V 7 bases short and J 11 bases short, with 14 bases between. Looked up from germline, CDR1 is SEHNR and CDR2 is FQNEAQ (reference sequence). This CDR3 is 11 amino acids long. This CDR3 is CASTLGAGYTF. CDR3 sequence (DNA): TGTGCCAGCACCCTAGGGGCGGGATACACCTTC.

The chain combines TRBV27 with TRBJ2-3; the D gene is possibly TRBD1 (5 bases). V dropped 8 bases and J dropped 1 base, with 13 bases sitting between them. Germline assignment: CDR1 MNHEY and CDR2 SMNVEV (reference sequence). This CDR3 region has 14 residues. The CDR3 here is CASFPEGGTDTQYF. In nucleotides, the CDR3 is TGTGCCAGCTTCCCCGAAGGGGGCACAGATACGCAGTATTTT.

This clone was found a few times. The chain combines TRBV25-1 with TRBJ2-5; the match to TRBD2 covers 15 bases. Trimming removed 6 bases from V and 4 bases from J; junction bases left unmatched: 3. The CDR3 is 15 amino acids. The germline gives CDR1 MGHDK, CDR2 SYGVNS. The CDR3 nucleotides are TGTGCCAGCAGGCGGACTAGCGGGAGGGGAGAGACCCAGTACTTC. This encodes CASRRTSGRGETQYF. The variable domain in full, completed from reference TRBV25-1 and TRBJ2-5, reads EADIYQTPRYLVIGTGKKITLECSQTMGHDKMYWYQQDPGMELHLIHYSYGVNSTEKGDLSSESTVSRIRTEHFPLTLESARPSHTSQYLCASRRTSGRGETQYFGPGTRLLVL.

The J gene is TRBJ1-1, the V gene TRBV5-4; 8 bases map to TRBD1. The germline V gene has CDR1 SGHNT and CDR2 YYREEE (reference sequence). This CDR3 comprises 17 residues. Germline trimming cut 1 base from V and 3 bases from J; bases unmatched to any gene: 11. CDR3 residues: CASSLSGGQGIYTEAFF. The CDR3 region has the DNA TGTGCCAGCAGCTTGTCCGGCGGACAGGGAATATACACTGAAGCTTTCTTT.

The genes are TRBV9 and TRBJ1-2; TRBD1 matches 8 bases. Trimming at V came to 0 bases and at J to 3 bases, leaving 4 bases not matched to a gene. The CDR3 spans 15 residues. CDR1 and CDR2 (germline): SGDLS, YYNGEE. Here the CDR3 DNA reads TGTGCCAGCAGCGTAGAGGCAGGGGGCGACTATGGCTACACCTTC. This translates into CASSVEAGGDYGYTF.

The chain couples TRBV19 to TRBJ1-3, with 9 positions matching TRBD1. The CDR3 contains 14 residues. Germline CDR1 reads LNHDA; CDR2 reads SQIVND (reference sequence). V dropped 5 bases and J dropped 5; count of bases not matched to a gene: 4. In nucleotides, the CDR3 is TGTGCCAGTAGTGCTACAGGGGGCCGAAACACCATATATTTT. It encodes CASSATGGRNTIYF.

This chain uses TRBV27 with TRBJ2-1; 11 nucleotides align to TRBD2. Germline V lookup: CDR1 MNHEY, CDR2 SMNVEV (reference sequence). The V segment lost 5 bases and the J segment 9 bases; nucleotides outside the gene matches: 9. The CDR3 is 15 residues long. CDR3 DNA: TGTGCCAGCAGTAACCCTAGCGGGAGGACATTTGAGCAGTTCTTC. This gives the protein CASSNPSGRTFEQFF.

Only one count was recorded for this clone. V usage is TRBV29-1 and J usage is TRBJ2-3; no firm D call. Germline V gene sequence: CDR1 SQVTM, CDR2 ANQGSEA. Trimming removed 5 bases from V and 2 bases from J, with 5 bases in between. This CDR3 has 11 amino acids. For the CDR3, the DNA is TGCAGCGTTTTCCACACAGATACGCAGTATTTT. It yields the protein CSVFHTDTQYF.

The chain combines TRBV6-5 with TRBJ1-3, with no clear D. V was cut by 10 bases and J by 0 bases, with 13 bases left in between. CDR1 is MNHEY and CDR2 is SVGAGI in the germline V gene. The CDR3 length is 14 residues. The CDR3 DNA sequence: TGTGCCACCAAAAGCGGAGGCTCTGGAAACACCATATATTTT. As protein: CATKSGGSGNTIYF.

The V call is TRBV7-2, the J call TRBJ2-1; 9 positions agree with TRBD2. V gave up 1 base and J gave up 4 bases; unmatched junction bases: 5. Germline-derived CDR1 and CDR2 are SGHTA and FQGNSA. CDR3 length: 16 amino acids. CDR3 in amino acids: CASSLGSSGGYNEQFF. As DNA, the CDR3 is TGTGCCAGCAGCTTAGGTAGTAGCGGGGGATACAATGAGCAGTTCTTC.

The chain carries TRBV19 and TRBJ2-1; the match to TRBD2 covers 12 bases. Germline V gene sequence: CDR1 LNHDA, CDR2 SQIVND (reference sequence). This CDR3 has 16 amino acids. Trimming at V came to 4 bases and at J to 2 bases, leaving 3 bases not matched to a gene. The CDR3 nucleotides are TGTGCCAGTAGTAGACTAGCGGGGGCCCCCTACAATGAGCAGTTCTTC. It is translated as CASSRLAGAPYNEQFF.

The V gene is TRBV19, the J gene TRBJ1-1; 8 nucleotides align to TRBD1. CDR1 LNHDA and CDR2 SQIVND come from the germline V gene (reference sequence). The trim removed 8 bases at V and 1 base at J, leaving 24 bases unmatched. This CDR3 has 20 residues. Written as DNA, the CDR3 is TGTGCCAGTTATTCTATCAGGCGTGTGCAGGGGGCGGTTGGGAACACTGAAGCTTTCTTT. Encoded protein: CASYSIRRVQGAVGNTEAFF.

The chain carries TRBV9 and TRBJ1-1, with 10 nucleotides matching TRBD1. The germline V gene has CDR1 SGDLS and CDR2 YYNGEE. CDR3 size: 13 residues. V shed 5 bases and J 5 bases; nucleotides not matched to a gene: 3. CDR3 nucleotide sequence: TGTGCCAGCAGACGGACAGGGGGGACTGAAGCTTTCTTT. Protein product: CASRRTGGTEAFF.

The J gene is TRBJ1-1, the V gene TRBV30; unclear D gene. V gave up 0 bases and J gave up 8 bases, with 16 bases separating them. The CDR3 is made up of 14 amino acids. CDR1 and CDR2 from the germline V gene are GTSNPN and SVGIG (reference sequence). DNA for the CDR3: TGTGCCTGGAGTGTACCGGAGCGGCCAATAGAAGCTTTCTTT. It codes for CAWSVPERPIEAFF.

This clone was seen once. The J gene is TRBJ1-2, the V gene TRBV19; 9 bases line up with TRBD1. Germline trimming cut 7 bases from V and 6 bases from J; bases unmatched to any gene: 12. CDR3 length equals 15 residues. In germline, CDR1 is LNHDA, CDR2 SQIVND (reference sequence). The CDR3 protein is CASNRGRSLEDGYTF. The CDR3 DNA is TGTGCCAGTAACAGGGGGCGATCGCTAGAAGATGGCTACACCTTC.

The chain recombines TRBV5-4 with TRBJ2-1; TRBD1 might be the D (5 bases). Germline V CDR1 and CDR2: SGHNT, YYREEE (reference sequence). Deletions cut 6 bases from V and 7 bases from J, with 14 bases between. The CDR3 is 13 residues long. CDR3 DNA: TGTGCCAGCACCTCAGGGATTAGGAATGAGCAGTTCTTC. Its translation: CASTSGIRNEQFF.

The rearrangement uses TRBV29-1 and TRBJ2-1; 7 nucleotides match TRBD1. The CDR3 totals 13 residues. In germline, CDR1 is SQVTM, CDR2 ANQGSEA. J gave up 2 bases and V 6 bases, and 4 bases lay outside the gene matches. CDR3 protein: CSVRTGAYNEQFF. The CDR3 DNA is TGCAGCGTCCGGACAGGCGCCTACAATGAGCAGTTCTTC.

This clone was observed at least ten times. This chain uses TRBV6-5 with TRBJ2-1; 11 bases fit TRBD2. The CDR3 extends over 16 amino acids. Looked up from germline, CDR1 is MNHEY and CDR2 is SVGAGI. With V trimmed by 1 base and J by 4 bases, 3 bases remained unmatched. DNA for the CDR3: TGTGCCAGCAGTTACTTCGGGACTAGCGGATACAATGAGCAGTTCTTC. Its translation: CASSYFGTSGYNEQFF.

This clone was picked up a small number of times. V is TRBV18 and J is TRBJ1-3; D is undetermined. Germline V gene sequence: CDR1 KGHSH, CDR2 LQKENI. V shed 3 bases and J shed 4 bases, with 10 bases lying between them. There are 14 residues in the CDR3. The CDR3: CASSPPRLGNTIYF. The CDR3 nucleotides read TGTGCCAGCTCACCGCCGCGGTTAGGAAACACCATATATTTT. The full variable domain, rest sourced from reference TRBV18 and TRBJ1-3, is NAGVMQNPRHLVRRRGQEARLRCSPMKGHSHVYWYRQLPEEGLKFMVYLQKENIIDESGMPKERFSAEFPKEGPSILRIQQVVRGDSAAYFCASSPPRLGNTIYFGEGSWLTVV.

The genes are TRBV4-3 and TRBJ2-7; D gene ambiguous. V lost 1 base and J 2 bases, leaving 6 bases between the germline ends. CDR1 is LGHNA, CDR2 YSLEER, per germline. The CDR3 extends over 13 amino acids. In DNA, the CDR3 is TGCGCCAGCAGCCAAGGCCCAGCCTACGAGCAGTACTTC. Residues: CASSQGPAYEQYF.

CDR3 sequence reads: CTSSYQGVYTF. In nucleotides, the CDR3 is TGCACCAGCAGCTACCAGGGTGTTTACACCTTC. The rearrangement uses TRBV1 and TRBJ1-2; the table's D call TRBD1 went unverified against the DNA. TRBV1 is an annotated pseudogene. This CDR3 contains 11 residues.